The sample holds one count of the clone carrying this T cell receptor (beta chain). Antigen: not known. This specimen belongs to a study of T cell responses to AZD1222 COVID-19 vaccine. Study-wide results and caveats: Among AZD1222 vaccinees, only 5 to 7 were seropositive at baseline. The donors showed a predominance of white British ancestry and of females, with possible underestimation of clonal diversity. Repertoires were obtained solely post-peak T cell response.

Sequenced by immunoSEQ multiplex PCR; TCRdb stores in-frame clones only, minus some. The table lists approximately 130,000 clones, about nine tenths of them singletons, with roughly a tenth in the top ten. Researchers grouped second doses given at about 4 or about 12 weeks into one pool. This TCR derives from an adult who received the AZD1222 COVID-19 vaccine. Source: peripheral blood, taken 28 days after the second AZD1222 dose.

The CDR3 spells CASSIVTGRSDEQFF. In DNA, the CDR3 is TGTGCCAGTAGTATAGTAACAGGCCGGTCCGATGAGCAGTTCTTC. The J gene is TRBJ2-1, the V gene TRBV19; possibly TRBD1 for D (5 bases). The germline V gene has CDR1 LNHDA and CDR2 SQIVND (reference sequence). The CDR3 contains 15 residues. V was trimmed by 1 base and J by 8 bases, leaving 15 bases between them.